The T cell receptor beta chain described here comes from a study of T cells in Graves' hyperthyroidism and ophthalmopathy. Study observations and caveats: Blood shared most expanded thyroid clonotypes above 0.001.

A word on this clonotype: Its antigen is undetermined.

Each ophthalmopathy patient scored at least 3 on the Clinical Activity Score and at least 4 on NOSPECS grade, with duration under 3 months. Patients with uncontrolled infections, other autoimmune diseases, pregnancy or lactation were excluded. Every diagnosis used clinical symptoms, serum thyroxine and TRAb, thyroid ultrasound and orbital computed tomography. CDR1 and CDR2 from the germline V gene are DFQATT and SNEGSKA (reference sequence). V trimming: 4 bases; J trimming: 4 bases; junction bases outside the gene matches: 6. The CDR3 length is 14 residues. Template material for amplifying TCR beta CDR3 regions consisted of RNA transcripts. A first-round RT-PCR of the TCR CDR3 used the HTBI primer set. TCRdb analysed the multiplex PCR reads with MiXCR anew, one entry per CDR3 protein. The sample holds approximately 490,000 distinct CDR3 sequences; 20% to 25% are singletons and the top ten take under 55%.

The TCR sequence derives from a woman aged 70-85 years with Graves' ophthalmopathy. The rearrangement links TRBV20-1 to TRBJ2-5, with TRBD2 matching 10 bases. The specimen sequenced was blood. The CDR3 bases are TGCAGTGCTATAGTAAGCGGGAGGGCAGAGACCCAGTACTTC. Translated: CSAIVSGRAETQYF.